Below are 29 T cell receptor beta chains sequenced from a single sample in a study of blood T cell repertoires in COVID-19. Measured with immunoSEQ multiplex PCR; TCRdb has only the in-frame clones, and not every one. The sample holds about 100,000 clones, about 91% seen once. Material: peripheral blood. The receptors come from a man in his forties or fifties with acute or convalescent COVID-19.

This chain uses TRBV5-1 with TRBJ2-1; the D gene is possibly TRBD1 (6 bases). The CDR3 contains 13 residues. Germline V lookup: CDR1 SGHRS, CDR2 YFSETQ. V was trimmed by 3 bases and J by 6 bases, leaving 10 bases between them. CDR3 bases: TGCGCCAGCAGCTCGTACAGGGTCAATGAGCAGTTCTTC. This encodes CASSSYRVNEQFF.

The chain recombines TRBV7-2 with TRBJ1-5; D is perhaps TRBD1 (5 bases). The V gene lost 3 bases and the J gene lost 4 bases, with 13 bases spanning the gap. The V gene's germline CDR1 is SGHTA and CDR2 FQGNSA. There are 15 residues in the CDR3. CDR3 DNA sequence: TGTGCCAGCAGCTTTAAAGGGGCAAATAATCAGCCCCAGCATTTT. It specifies CASSFKGANNQPQHF. Full variable domain (rest looked up from reference TRBV7-2 and TRBJ1-5): GAGVSQSPSNKVTEKGKDVELRCDPISGHTALYWYRQSLGQGLEFLIYFQGNSAPDKSGLPSDRFSAERTGGSVSTLTIQRTQQEDSAVYLCASSFKGANNQPQHFGDGTRLSIL.

The chain carries TRBV5-8 and TRBJ1-4; D might be TRBD1 (5 bases). V gave up 5 bases and J gave up 0 bases, with 11 bases separating them. In germline, CDR1 is SGHTS, CDR2 YDEGEE. This CDR3 is 15 amino acids long. CDR3 DNA: TGTGCCAGCAGTTCCCGGGGGGCAACTAATGAAAAACTGTTTTTT. Protein: CASSSRGATNEKLFF.

V usage is TRBV21-1 and J usage is TRBJ1-1; the DNA was not used to check the table's D call, TRBD1. TRBV21-1 is annotated as a pseudogene. The CDR3 is 15 residues long. CDR3 region: CASSTRTQQNTEAFF. The DNA of the CDR3 is TGTGCCAGCAGCACCAGGACACAGCAGAACACTGAAGCTTTCTTT.

This chain joins TRBV9 and TRBJ2-7; 10 positions agree with TRBD1. The CDR3 loop spans 15 amino acids. CDR1 is SGDLS, CDR2 YYNGEE, per germline. V shed 3 bases and J 5 bases; nucleotides not matched to a gene: 8. CDR3 nucleotide sequence: TGTGCCAGCAGCGCAGGGACAGGGGATTATAACGAGCAGTACTTC. Amino acids: CASSAGTGDYNEQYF. Full variable domain (missing parts from reference TRBV9 and TRBJ2-7): DSGVTQTPKHLITATGQRVTLRCSPRSGDLSVYWYQQSLDQGLQFLIQYYNGEERAKGNILERFSAQQFPDLHSELNLSSLELGDSALYFCASSAGTGDYNEQYFGPGTRLTVT.

The rearrangement joins TRBV2 to TRBJ1-1, with 7 bases identical to TRBD1. With V trimmed by 6 bases and J by 2 bases, 3 bases remained unmatched. There are 13 residues in the CDR3. Looked up from germline, CDR1 is SNHLY and CDR2 is FYNNEI. The CDR3 nucleotides are TGTGCCAGCAGCGGGGACAGTAACACTGAAGCTTTCTTT. Its protein product is CASSGDSNTEAFF.

This clone has a single count. The J gene is TRBJ1-2, the V gene TRBV3-1 (or the pseudogene TRBV3-2), with D perhaps TRBD1 (5 bases). The CDR3 is 13 residues long. Germline CDR1 LGHDT, CDR2 YNNKEL (reference sequence). Trimming removed 4 bases from V and 5 bases from J, with 11 bases in between. This chain's CDR3 is CASSRGALYGYTF. The CDR3 nucleotides are TGTGCCAGCAGCCGTGGGGCGCTTTATGGCTACACCTTC.

This clone is a singleton in its sample. The genes are TRBV28 and TRBJ1-2; D not certain. CDR1 is MDHEN and CDR2 is SYDVKM in the germline V gene. This CDR3 comprises 14 residues. Deletions cut 3 bases from V and 2 bases from J, with 10 bases between. The CDR3 reads CASSFGLGNYGYTF. The CDR3 nucleotides are TGTGCCAGCAGTTTCGGGTTAGGAAACTATGGCTACACCTTC.

This chain uses TRBV6-5 with TRBJ1-1; D remains ambiguous. V gave up 7 bases and J gave up 0 bases, with 12 bases separating them. The CDR3 is 14 amino acids. CDR1 is MNHEY, CDR2 SVGAGI, per germline. The CDR3 sequence is CASNPAGLNTEAFF. Written as DNA, the CDR3 is TGTGCCAGCAACCCCGCGGGGTTGAACACTGAAGCTTTCTTT.

The rearrangement links TRBV7-8 to TRBJ1-2; D perhaps matches TRBD1 (6 bases). Germline V lookup: CDR1 SGHVS, CDR2 FQNEAQ. The V end was cut by 2 bases, the J end by 5 bases, with 18 bases between. CDR3 size: 16 residues. The DNA for the CDR3 is TGTGCCAGCAGCTTATTAATACGGGACACATCATATGGCTACACCTTC. This translates into CASSLLIRDTSYGYTF.

A single count supports this clone. The chain joins TRBV7-9 to TRBJ1-2; D is ambiguous. V lost 3 bases and J 1 base, leaving 9 bases between the germline ends. CDR1 SEHNR and CDR2 FQNEAQ come from the germline V gene (reference sequence). CDR3 length: 14 amino acids. CDR3 bases: TGTGCCAGCAGCTTCATCGGGGTTAACTATGGCTACACCTTC. Amino acid sequence: CASSFIGVNYGYTF.

This clone turned up a few times. The CDR3 spells CASASLGQGGQPQHF. The CDR3 DNA reads TGTGCTAGTGCCTCACTCGGACAGGGGGGACAGCCCCAGCATTTT. The chain uses TRBV12-5 and TRBJ1-5, with 10 bases identical to TRBD1. The V and J ends lost 7 bases and 7 bases, in that order; junction bases with no gene match: 10. This CDR3 has 15 amino acids. Germline V gives CDR1 LGHNT, CDR2 FRNRAP.

This clone has only one observation. The V call is TRBV4-2, the J call TRBJ1-5, with TRBD1 matching 8 bases. Germline assignment: CDR1 LGHNA and CDR2 YNFKEQ. This CDR3 comprises 17 residues. V lost 0 bases, J lost 1 base, and 5 bases stayed unmatched. The CDR3 DNA reads as TGTGCCAGCAGCCAAGACAGGGGGCGTTTAAGCAATCAGCCCCAGCATTTT. Translation gives CASSQDRGRLSNQPQHF.

V gene TRBV27 combines with J gene TRBJ1-2; 8 positions match TRBD1. This CDR3 contains 13 residues. V shed 9 bases, J shed 7 bases, and the junction held 10 bases outside the gene matches. Per germline, CDR1 MNHEY and CDR2 SMNVEV (reference sequence). The CDR3 loop is CASRQGRLFGYTF. CDR3 DNA sequence: TGTGCCAGTCGACAGGGGAGGTTGTTTGGCTACACCTTC.

The chain carries TRBV4-1 and TRBJ2-5; TRBD2 matches 10 bases. Per germline, CDR1 MGHRA and CDR2 YSYEKL. CDR3 size: 17 residues. Trimming cost V 0 bases and J 2 bases; bases outside gene matches: 6. CDR3 sequence reads: CASSQDRGLADQETQYF. The DNA of the CDR3 is TGCGCCAGCAGCCAAGATAGAGGACTAGCGGATCAAGAGACCCAGTACTTC.

The chain is built from TRBV9 and TRBJ1-2; weak D call: TRBD1 (5 bases). V was shortened by 1 base and J by 4 bases, with 8 bases between the two germline ends. CDR1 is SGDLS, CDR2 YYNGEE, per germline. The CDR3 contains 13 residues. CDR3 loop: CASSVNGGYGYTF. CDR3 in DNA: TGTGCCAGCAGCGTAAACGGGGGCTATGGCTACACCTTC.

The chain recombines TRBV3-1 (or the pseudogene TRBV3-2) with TRBJ1-5, with a weak D call TRBD1 (6 bases). Germline assignment: CDR1 LGHDT and CDR2 YNNKEL (reference sequence). The CDR3 is 18 residues long. Trimming pared 0 bases from V and 2 bases from J, leaving 17 bases between. The CDR3: CASSQDRLGGRGNQPQHF. CDR3 nucleotide sequence: TGTGCCAGCAGCCAAGATCGTCTCGGGGGGCGGGGCAATCAGCCCCAGCATTTT.

This CDR3 is CASMYGGPPYEQYF. The CDR3 bases are TGTGCCAGCATGTACGGGGGGCCCCCCTACGAGCAGTACTTC. The chain carries TRBV2 and TRBJ2-7; a possible D gene is TRBD2 (7 bases). The V gene's germline CDR1 is SNHLY and CDR2 FYNNEI. This CDR3 contains 14 residues. With 7 bases removed from V and 2 bases from J, the gap between germline ends came to 15 bases.

This chain links TRBV18 with TRBJ1-2; TRBD1 is a possible D gene (5 bases). The CDR3 extends over 15 amino acids. Germline V lookup: CDR1 KGHSH, CDR2 LQKENI. Trimming cost V 2 bases and J 6 bases, with 16 bases left between them. As DNA, the CDR3 is TGTGCCAGCTCACCAAGTAAGACAGCCGATAATGGCTACACCTTC. Its translation is CASSPSKTADNGYTF.

J is TRBJ1-5 and V is TRBV21-1. TRBV21-1 has pseudogene status. The CDR3 contains 15 residues. The CDR3 nucleotides are TGTGCCAGCAGCAGATCCCGGGATGACAATCAGCCCCAGCATTTT. Protein product: CASSRSRDDNQPQHF.

The J gene is TRBJ2-4, the V gene TRBV11-3; 7 nucleotides line up with TRBD1. The V gene end was trimmed by 5 bases and the J gene end by 1 base; junction bases not matched to a gene: 8. The CDR3 is made up of 16 amino acids. Germline CDR1 SGHNT, CDR2 YENEEA. CDR3 nucleotides: TGTGCCAGCAGCGACAAGGGGGCGAGGGCCAAAAACATTCAGTACTTC. Protein sequence: CASSDKGARAKNIQYF. Combining the CDR3 with reference TRBV11-3 and TRBJ2-4 gives the whole variable domain EAGVVQSPRYKIIEKKQPVAFWCNPISGHNTLYWYLQNLGQGPELLIRYENEEAVDDSQLPKDRFSAERLKGVDSTLKIQPAELGDSAVYLCASSDKGARAKNIQYFGAGTRLSVL.

The chain uses TRBV7-9 and TRBJ1-3, with TRBD1 identical over 10 bases. The germline CDR1 and CDR2 sequences are SEHNR and FQNEAQ (reference sequence). The V gene end was trimmed by 3 bases and the J gene end by 3 bases; junction bases not matched to a gene: 5. The CDR3 has 16 residues. CDR3 coding DNA: TGTGCCAGCAGCTTTGGGGACAGGGGCTTTGGAAACACCATATATTTT. This translates into CASSFGDRGFGNTIYF. Based on the CDR3 plus reference TRBV7-9 and TRBJ1-3, the full variable domain is DTGVSQNPRHKITKRGQNVTFRCDPISEHNRLYWYRQTLGQGPEFLTYFQNEAQLEKSRLLSDRFSAERPKGSFSTLEIQRTEQGDSAMYLCASSFGDRGFGNTIYFGEGSWLTVV.

V usage is TRBV9 and J usage is TRBJ1-4, with 7 bases aligning to TRBD1. Trimming removed 2 bases from V and 4 bases from J; junction bases left unmatched: 5. Per germline, CDR1 SGDLS and CDR2 YYNGEE. The CDR3 runs to 15 residues. In DNA, the CDR3 is TGTGCCAGCAGCGTGGGGACAGCCTTTAATGAAAAACTGTTTTTT. Translation gives CASSVGTAFNEKLFF.

V is TRBV3-1 (or the pseudogene TRBV3-2) and J is TRBJ2-5, with 7 bases that match TRBD2. J gave up 4 bases and V 2 bases, and 4 bases lay outside the gene matches. The CDR3 consists of 14 residues. CDR1 and CDR2 (germline): LGHDT, YNNKEL (reference sequence). CDR3 DNA: TGTGCCAGCAGCCAAAACGGGGGGAGAGAGACCCAGTACTTC. Translated, it gives CASSQNGGRETQYF.

This clone was observed once. The gene calls are TRBV6-5 and TRBJ1-5, with 11 nucleotides matching TRBD1. The CDR3 totals 15 residues. V lost 5 bases and J lost 3; bases outside the gene matches: 3. From germline, CDR1 is MNHEY and CDR2 SVGAGI. The CDR3 DNA follows: TGTGCCAGCAGTCGGGACAGGGGGTACAATCAGCCCCAGCATTTT. Its translation: CASSRDRGYNQPQHF.

V is TRBV2 and J is TRBJ2-2, with D possibly TRBD1 on 6 matching bases. Trimming left V 4 bases short and J 6 bases short, with 6 bases between. Germline V gives CDR1 SNHLY, CDR2 FYNNEI. There are 12 residues in the CDR3. The CDR3: CASSGGPGELFF. The CDR3 nucleotides read TGTGCCAGCAGTGGGGGGCCCGGGGAGCTGTTTTTT.

The V call is TRBV9, the J call TRBJ2-1; 12 bases align to TRBD2. CDR3 length: 16 residues. CDR1 is SGDLS and CDR2 is YYNGEE in the germline V gene. The J segment lost 2 bases and the V segment lost 3 bases, leaving 3 bases of the junction unmatched. The CDR3 bases are TGTGCCAGCAGCGCCCCTAGCGGGGGGGCCTACAATGAGCAGTTCTTC. This gives the protein CASSAPSGGAYNEQFF.

The genes are TRBV4-3 and TRBJ2-1; 9 bases fit TRBD2. Germline V gene lookup returns CDR1 LGHNA and CDR2 YSLEER. With 0 bases clipped from V and 9 bases from J, the junction kept 6 bases outside the gene matches. The CDR3 is 15 residues long. The CDR3, as DNA: TGCGCCAGCAGCCAAGAACCGCGGGGGGGCTTTGAGCAGTTCTTC. Translation gives CASSQEPRGGFEQFF.

This clone was detected only once. V usage is TRBV7-8 and J usage is TRBJ1-1; 7 positions agree with TRBD1. Germline CDR1 is SGHVS and CDR2 is FQNEAQ. The CDR3 length is 17 residues. J was trimmed by 4 bases and V by 0 bases; bases with no gene match: 11. The CDR3 bases are TGTGCCAGCAGCTTAGCTACAGGGGTCATAAGGCTCACTGAAGCTTTCTTT. It yields the protein CASSLATGVIRLTEAFF.